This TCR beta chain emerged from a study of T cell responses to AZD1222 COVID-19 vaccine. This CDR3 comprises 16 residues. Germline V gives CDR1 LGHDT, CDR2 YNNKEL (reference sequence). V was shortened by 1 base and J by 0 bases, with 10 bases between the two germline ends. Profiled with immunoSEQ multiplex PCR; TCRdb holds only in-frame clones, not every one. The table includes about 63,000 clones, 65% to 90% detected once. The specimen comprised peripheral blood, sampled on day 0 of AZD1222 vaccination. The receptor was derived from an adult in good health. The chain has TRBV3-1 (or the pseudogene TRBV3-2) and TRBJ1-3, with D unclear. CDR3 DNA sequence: TGTGCCAGCAGCCAAGTGGCCGCCATCTCTGGAAACACCATATATTTT. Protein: CASSQVAAISGNTIYF.